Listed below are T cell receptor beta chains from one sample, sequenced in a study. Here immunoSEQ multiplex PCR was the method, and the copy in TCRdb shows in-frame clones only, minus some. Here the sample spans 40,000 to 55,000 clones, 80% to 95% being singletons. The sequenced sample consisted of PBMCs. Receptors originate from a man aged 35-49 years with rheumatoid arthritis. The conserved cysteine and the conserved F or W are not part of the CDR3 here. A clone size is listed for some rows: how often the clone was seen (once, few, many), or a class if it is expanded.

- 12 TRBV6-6 ASRLYKETGELF
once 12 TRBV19 ASSVVQPNYGYT
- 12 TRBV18 ASSPQGFSYEQY
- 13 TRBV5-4 ASSIYRGRTGELF
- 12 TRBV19 ASSIVEGGDEQY
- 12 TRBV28 ASRRQGAAGELF
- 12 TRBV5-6 ASNQRGRIYGYT
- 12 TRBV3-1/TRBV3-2 ASSLRAMAYEQY
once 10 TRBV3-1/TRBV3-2 ASSLVNYGYT
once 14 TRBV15 ATSLHAAGVGNEQF
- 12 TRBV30 AWSTGTSNEKLF